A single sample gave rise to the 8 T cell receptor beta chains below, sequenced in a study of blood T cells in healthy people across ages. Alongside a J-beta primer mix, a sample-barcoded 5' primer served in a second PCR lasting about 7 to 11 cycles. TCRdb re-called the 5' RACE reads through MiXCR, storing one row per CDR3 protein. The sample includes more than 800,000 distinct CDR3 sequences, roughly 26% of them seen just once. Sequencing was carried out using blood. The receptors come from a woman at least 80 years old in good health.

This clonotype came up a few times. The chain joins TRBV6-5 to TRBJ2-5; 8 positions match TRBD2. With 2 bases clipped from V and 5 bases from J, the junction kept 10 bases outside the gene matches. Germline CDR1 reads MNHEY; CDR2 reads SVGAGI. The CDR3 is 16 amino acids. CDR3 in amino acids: CASSYPGRGALETQYF. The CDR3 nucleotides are TGTGCCAGCAGTTACCCAGGGCGGGGGGCCCTGGAGACCCAGTACTTC.

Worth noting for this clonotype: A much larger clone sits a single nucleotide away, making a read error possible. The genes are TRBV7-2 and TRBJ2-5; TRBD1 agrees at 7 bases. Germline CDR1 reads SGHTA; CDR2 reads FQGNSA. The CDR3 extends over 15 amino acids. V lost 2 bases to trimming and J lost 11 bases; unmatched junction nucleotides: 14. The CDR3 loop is CASSLFSVSQGEQYF. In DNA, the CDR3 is TGTGCCAGCAGCTTATTTTCGGTCTCGCAGGGGGAGCAGTACTTC.

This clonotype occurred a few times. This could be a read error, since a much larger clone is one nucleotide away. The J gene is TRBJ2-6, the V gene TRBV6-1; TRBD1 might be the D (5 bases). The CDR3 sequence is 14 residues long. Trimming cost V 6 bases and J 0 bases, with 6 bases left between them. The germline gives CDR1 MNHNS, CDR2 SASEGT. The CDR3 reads CASRDISGANVLTF. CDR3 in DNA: TGTGCCAGCAGGGACATCTCTGGGGCCAACGTCCTGACTTTC.

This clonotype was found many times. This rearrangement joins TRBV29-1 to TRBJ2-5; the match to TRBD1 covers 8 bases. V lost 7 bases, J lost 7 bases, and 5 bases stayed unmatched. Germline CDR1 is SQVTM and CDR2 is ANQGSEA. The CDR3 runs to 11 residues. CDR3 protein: CSAPTGGTQYF. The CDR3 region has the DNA TGCAGCGCTCCCACAGGGGGGACCCAGTACTTC.

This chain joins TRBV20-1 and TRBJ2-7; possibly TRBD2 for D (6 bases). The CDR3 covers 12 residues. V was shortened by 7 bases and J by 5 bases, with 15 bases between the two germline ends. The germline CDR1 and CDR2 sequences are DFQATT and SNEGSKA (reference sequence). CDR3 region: CSGGTGPDEQYF. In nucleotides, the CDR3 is TGCAGTGGAGGGACTGGTCCTGACGAGCAGTACTTC.

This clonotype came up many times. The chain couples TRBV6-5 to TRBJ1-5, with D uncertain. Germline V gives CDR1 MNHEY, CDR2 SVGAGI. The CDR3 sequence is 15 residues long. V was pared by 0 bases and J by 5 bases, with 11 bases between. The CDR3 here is CASSYSGSLDQPQHF. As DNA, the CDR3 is TGTGCCAGCAGTTACTCGGGCAGTTTGGATCAGCCCCAGCATTTT.

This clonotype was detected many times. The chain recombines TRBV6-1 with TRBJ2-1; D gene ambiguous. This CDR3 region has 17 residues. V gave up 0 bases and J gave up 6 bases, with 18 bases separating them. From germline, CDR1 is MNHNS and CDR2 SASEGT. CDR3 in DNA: TGTGCCAGCAGTGAAGCGAGGCCCCCAGGCAGGTCCAATGAGCAGTTCTTC. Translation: CASSEARPPGRSNEQFF.

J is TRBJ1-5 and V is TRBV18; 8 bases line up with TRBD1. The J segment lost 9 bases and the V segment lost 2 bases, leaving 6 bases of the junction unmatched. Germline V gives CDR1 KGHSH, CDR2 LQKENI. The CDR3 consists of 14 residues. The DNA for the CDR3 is TGTGCCAGCTCACCAAACACAGGGGGTTCGCCCCAGCATTTT. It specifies CASSPNTGGSPQHF.